This is a list of T cell receptor beta chains from one sample in a study of cytomegalovirus exposure and HLA in healthy donors. Libraries were prepared by immunoSEQ multiplex PCR; TCRdb keeps only in-frame clonotypes and omits some of them. The table lists approximately 150,000 clones, roughly four fifths of them singletons. The sample consisted of PBMCs. Receptor source: a man aged 50 to 60 in good health and CMV-seropositive. CDR3s include the opening cysteine and the closing phenylalanine or tryptophan. D genes are given only for firm matches. Rows may omit the clone size; those that give it use once, few, many or a size class.

d_call j_call v_call clone_size cdr3_nt cdr3_aa
- TRBJ1-2 TRBV27 - TGTGCCAGCAGTAGACAGCGCCCTCCATATGGCTACACCTTC CASSRQRPPYGYTF
TRBD1 TRBJ2-2 TRBV7-9 - TGTGCCAGCAGCGGAGGACAGGGAAGGACCGGGGAGCTGTTTTTT CASSGGQGRTGELFF
- TRBJ1-3 TRBV6-1 - TGTGGGGGGGAGTCTACTGGAAACACCATATATTTT CGGESTGNTIYF
TRBD1 TRBJ2-7 TRBV19 - TGTGCCAGTAGTAAAAGGGACAGGGGGCGTCCCTACGAGCAGTACTTC CASSKRDRGRPYEQYF
- TRBJ2-7 TRBV5-4 - TGTGCCAGCAGCTTAGCAGGGTCCGGTATCTACGAGCAGTACTTC CASSLAGSGIYEQYF
- TRBJ1-5 TRBV28 - TGTGCCAGCAGCTCACCCCAGATATTTTATCAGCCCCAGCATTTT CASSSPQIFYQPQHF
- TRBJ2-1 TRBV18 - TGTGCCAGCTCACCAGCGGGACAGCTCCACAATGAGCAGTTCTTC CASSPAGQLHNEQFF
- TRBJ2-1 TRBV4-1 - TGCGCCAGCAGCCAAGGGGTACTAGCCCAGGACGGCAATGAGCAGTTCTTC CASSQGVLAQDGNEQFF
TRBD1 TRBJ1-6 TRBV4-3 - TGCGCCAGCAGCCCGGACAGGTATAATTCACCCCTCCACTTT CASSPDRYNSPLHF
- TRBJ1-1 TRBV7-2 - TGTGCCAGCAGCTCTCGAAGGACAGCGCCCATGAACACTGAAGCTTTCTTT CASSSRRTAPMNTEAFF
- TRBJ1-1 TRBV6-1 once TGTGCCAGCAGCGAACAATGGAACACTGAAGCTTTCTTT CASSEQWNTEAFF
- TRBJ1-6 TRBV7-6 - TGTGCCAGCAGCTTAGAGTACGGTGATAATTCACCCCTCCACTTT CASSLEYGDNSPLHF
TRBD1 TRBJ2-4 TRBV23-1 few TGCGCCAGCACGATGGGACAGGGGGCTTTCATTCAGTACTTC CASTMGQGAFIQYF
TRBD1 TRBJ2-2 TRBV7-9 - TGTGCCAGCAGCTTTGACAGGGACACCGGGGAGCTGTTTTTT CASSFDRDTGELFF
TRBD1 TRBJ2-7 TRBV2 - TGTGCCAGCACCGGGACAGGGGTATCTCAGAACGAGCAGTACTTC CASTGTGVSQNEQYF
TRBD2 TRBJ2-1 TRBV28 - TGTGCCAGCAGTTCTATAGCGGGAGAGATCCACAATGAGCAGTTCTTC CASSSIAGEIHNEQFF
TRBD1 TRBJ2-1 TRBV12-5 - TGTGCTAGTGGTTGGGGGACAGGGGGCTACAATGAGCAGTTCTTC CASGWGTGGYNEQFF
- TRBJ2-7 TRBV2 - TGTGCCAGCAGTGAAGCGTCAGGGAAATTCTACGAGCAGTACTTC CASSEASGKFYEQYF
- TRBJ1-4 TRBV9 few TGTGCCAGCAGCGTAGATCAGGGGACTAATGAAAAACTGTTTTTT CASSVDQGTNEKLFF
- TRBJ2-7 TRBV30 - TGTGCCTGGAGTGGAGGGATCTACGAGCAGTACTTC CAWSGGIYEQYF
- TRBJ2-7 TRBV27 - TGTGCCAGCAGTTCCCCGCGGGCCTCTTTGATTCCACGGGAGCAGTACTTC CASSSPRASLIPREQYF
TRBD2 TRBJ2-3 TRBV4-3 - TGCGCCAGCAGCCGGACTAGCGGGGGGACCTACACCGACTCAGATACGCAGTATTTT CASSRTSGGTYTDSDTQYF
- TRBJ1-3 TRBV5-1 - TGCGCCAGCAGCTTGGCAGGGGCTGGAAACACCATATATTTT CASSLAGAGNTIYF
- TRBJ2-5 TRBV7-6 once TGTGCCAGCAGCCAGATGACTCAAGAGACCCAGTACTTC CASSQMTQETQYF
- TRBJ2-6 TRBV23-1 - TGCGCCAGCAGTAGAGGGCAGGGGAGGGCTGGGGCCAACGTCCTGACTTTC CASSRGQGRAGANVLTF
- TRBJ2-2 TRBV5-4 - TGTGCCAGCAGCTTGGCCGGGAGAGAGATCGGGGAGCTGTTTTTT CASSLAGREIGELFF
- TRBJ2-5 TRBV1 - TGCACCAGCAGACACGGGACAGGTTACGGACAAGAGACCCAGTACTTC CTSRHGTGYGQETQYF
TRBD2 TRBJ2-1 TRBV28 - TGTGCCAGCAGTTTACCGGGAGGAGCCTACAATGAGCAGTTCTTC CASSLPGGAYNEQFF
TRBD2 TRBJ2-3 TRBV9 - TGTGCCAGCAGTTCCTCACCCCAAGGGAGGGGCACAGATACGCAGTATTTT CASSSSPQGRGTDTQYF
- TRBJ2-5 TRBV7-9 - TGTGCCAGCAGCCCTGGGGGGGCGCGGGAGACCCAGTACTTC CASSPGGARETQYF
TRBD1 TRBJ1-3 TRBV6-1 - TGTGCCAGCAGTGACCCGGGACAGGGCAACACCATATATTTT CASSDPGQGNTIYF